These 20 T cell receptor beta chains originate from one sample sequenced in a study of sequential checkpoint blockade in melanoma. Clones were read by immunoSEQ multiplex PCR, and TCRdb kept only the in-frame ones, dropping some. The sample yields about 3,600 clones, around 60% seen once. The treatment denotes: randomized to nivolumab then ipilimumab (arm A) or the reverse (arm B). Here the sequenced sample was CD8+ T cells sorted from blood (inferred from file names), taken from a patient given nivolumab and ipilimumab in sequence. All receptors come from a human donor with melanoma.

CDR3 DNA sequence: TGTGCCAGCAGCCCGCCACTACCTGACTACTATGGCTACACCTTC. This translates into CASSPPLPDYYGYTF. The rearrangement links TRBV7-9 to TRBJ1-2, with D hard to call. The germline V gene encodes CDR1 SEHNR and CDR2 FQNEAQ (reference sequence). V was cut by 5 bases and J by 3 bases, with 16 bases left in between. This CDR3 is 15 amino acids long.

This sequence joins TRBV7-9 and TRBJ1-4; D is perhaps TRBD1 (6 bases). Deletions cut 5 bases from V and 8 bases from J, with 9 bases between. The V gene's germline CDR1 is SEHNR and CDR2 FQNEAQ (reference sequence). The CDR3 has 12 amino acids. The DNA for the CDR3 is TGTGCCAGCAGCGCGCAGGGGGAAAAACTGTTTTTT. Translating it yields CASSAQGEKLFF.

This clone was picked up one time. V gene TRBV4-1 combines with J gene TRBJ1-5, with D unclear. CDR1 is MGHRA, CDR2 YSYEKL, per germline. CDR3 length: 15 residues. Trimming cost V 1 base and J 4 bases, with 11 bases left between them. The CDR3 is CASSQGPDSNQPQHF. CDR3 coding DNA: TGCGCCAGCAGCCAAGGCCCCGACTCTAATCAGCCCCAGCATTTT.

The J gene is TRBJ2-1, the V gene TRBV13, with 9 bases fitting TRBD1. CDR1 and CDR2 (germline): PRHDT, FYEKMQ (reference sequence). With V trimmed by 8 bases and J by 7 bases, 18 bases remained unmatched. The CDR3 extends over 17 amino acids. CDR3 coding DNA: TGTGCCAGCGGCCCGAACCTACCGGGACAGGGATCGAATGAGCAGTTCTTC. This sequence encodes CASGPNLPGQGSNEQFF.

This clone was counted between two and nine times. The chain links TRBV7-3 to TRBJ1-1, with D perhaps matching TRBD1 (6 bases). The germline gives CDR1 SGHTA, CDR2 FQGTGA. The ends were cut back, 0 bases at V and 5 bases at J, with 10 bases in the middle. The CDR3 runs 14 residues. The CDR3 bases are TGTGCCAGCAGCTTAACGGCCCAGGGGACTGAAGCTTTCTTT. Protein: CASSLTAQGTEAFF.

This chain joins TRBV29-1 and TRBJ1-2; no reliable D call. The germline V gene encodes CDR1 SQVTM and CDR2 ANQGSEA. Trimming took off 4 bases at V and 5 bases at J, with 8 bases between the two ends. The CDR3 has 11 amino acids. DNA for the CDR3: TGCAGCGTTGGTACCCTATATGGCTACACCTTC. This encodes CSVGTLYGYTF.

The gene calls are TRBV4-3 and TRBJ2-5, with D possibly TRBD2 on 5 matching bases. TRBJ2-7 matches the DNA end more closely, so the J call is doubtful. This CDR3 has 16 residues. The germline V gene encodes CDR1 LGHNA and CDR2 YSLEER. CDR3 loop: CASSYSWTGERYEQYF. CDR3 DNA: TGCGCCAGCAGCTACTCCTGGACCGGGGAGAGGTACGAGCAGTACTTC.

This clone appeared once. CDR3 loop: CASSPWTKCRKNYGYTF. The CDR3 DNA follows: TGTGCCAGCAGCCCTTGGACTAAGTGCCGAAAGAACTATGGCTACACCTTC. The rearrangement uses TRBV7-7 and TRBJ1-2, with D hard to call. V gave up 5 bases and J gave up 2 bases, with 21 bases separating them. The germline CDR1 and CDR2 sequences are SSHAT and FNYEAQ (reference sequence). The CDR3 contains 17 residues.

This clone has just a few counts. Other DNA sequences in this specimen translate into the identical CDR3. In DNA, the CDR3 is TGTGCCAGCAGCGTAGGGGGAGACTATGGCTACACCTTC. Its translation is CASSVGGDYGYTF. The chain recombines TRBV9 with TRBJ1-2; D remains ambiguous. Germline lookup yields CDR1 SGDLS and CDR2 YYNGEE. V lost 0 bases and J 3 bases, leaving 6 bases between the germline ends. CDR3 length: 13 residues.

This clone was picked up a small number of times. The V call is TRBV18, the J call TRBJ2-1; 8 nucleotides agree with TRBD2. V lost 3 bases and J lost 8; bases outside the gene matches: 9. The CDR3 is made up of 15 amino acids. The germline gives CDR1 KGHSH, CDR2 LQKENI. In DNA, the CDR3 is TGTGCCAGCTCACCCTTTCGGGGGGGCGGGGATGAGCAGTTCTTC. Amino acids: CASSPFRGGGDEQFF.

V and J are TRBV12-2 and TRBJ2-1; the table calls TRBD2, which could not be checked here. TRBV12-2 corresponds to a pseudogene. The CDR3 consists of 14 residues. In DNA, the CDR3 is TGTGCAACCTCCACGACTCCAGCGGGAGGAGAGCAGTTCTTC. This codes for CATSTTPAGGEQFF.

This clone is a singleton in its sample. This specimen includes other DNA sequences encoding the same CDR3. The rearrangement joins TRBV4-1 to TRBJ2-7; D may be TRBD1 (6 bases). The germline V gene encodes CDR1 MGHRA and CDR2 YSYEKL. The CDR3 has 15 residues. V gave up 1 base and J gave up 1 base, with 11 bases separating them. The CDR3 region has the DNA TGCGCCAGCAGCCAAGCCTCAGGGGTTTCCTACGAGCAGTACTTC. It translates to CASSQASGVSYEQYF.

Worth noting for this clone: Other DNA sequences in this specimen translate into the identical CDR3. The chain employs TRBV5-4 and TRBJ1-1; tentative D call: TRBD1 (6 bases). CDR3 size: 12 residues. Trimming removed 0 bases from V and 11 bases from J, with 11 bases in between. CDR1 is SGHNT and CDR2 is YYREEE in the germline V gene (reference sequence). CDR3 sequence (DNA): TGTGCCAGCAGCTTGGGTGGGGGCGATGCTTTCTTT. It translates to CASSLGGGDAFF. The full variable domain, with the rest looked up from reference TRBV5-4 and TRBJ1-1, is ETGVTQSPTHLIKTRGQQVTLRCSSQSGHNTVSWYQQALGQGPQFIFQYYREEENGRGNFPPRFSGLQFPNYSSELNVNALELDDSALYLCASSLGGGDAFFGQGTRLTVV.

This clone was detected a few times. V is TRBV29-1 and J is TRBJ2-1; D uncertain. The germline gives CDR1 SQVTM, CDR2 ANQGSEA. The CDR3 length is 13 residues. Trimming took 5 bases from V and 3 from J, leaving 11 bases between them. The CDR3 bases are TGCAGCGTTCCCCTGTCGGGCTACAATGAGCAGTTCTTC. Translating it yields CSVPLSGYNEQFF.

This clone was seen repeatedly, ten times or more. The chain recombines TRBV13 with TRBJ1-2; D gene unclear. CDR3 length: 15 residues. Trimming took 6 bases from V and 4 from J, leaving 18 bases between them. Germline CDR1 reads PRHDT; CDR2 reads FYEKMQ (reference sequence). The DNA for the CDR3 is TGTGCCAGCAGTACAACGGGTTCCTCTCCCTATGGCTACACCTTC. Protein sequence: CASSTTGSSPYGYTF.

The rearrangement uses TRBV4-1 and TRBJ2-7; 9 bases align to TRBD2. The CDR3 totals 16 residues. Germline V gene sequence: CDR1 MGHRA, CDR2 YSYEKL. The trim removed 0 bases at V and 3 bases at J, leaving 6 bases unmatched. As DNA, the CDR3 is TGCGCCAGCAGCCAAGAATTCTGGACTAGCGACTACGAGCAGTACTTC. The encoded protein is CASSQEFWTSDYEQYF.

The V and J genes are TRBV6-5 and TRBJ1-4; 11 bases agree with TRBD1. In germline, CDR1 is MNHEY, CDR2 SVGAGI. The V and J ends lost 2 bases and 14 bases, in that order; junction bases with no gene match: 4. The CDR3 contains 13 residues. CDR3 sequence (DNA): TGTGCCAGCAGTTACGGGACAGGGGGAGGCCTGTTTTTT. This gives the protein CASSYGTGGGLFF.

This clone turned up a few times. The CDR3 does not end in the conserved phenylalanine or tryptophan, so this is likely a read error. The same CDR3 arises from other DNA sequences in this sample as well. This chain joins TRBV11-2 and TRBJ2-7, with no clear D. Germline V gene sequence: CDR1 SGHAT, CDR2 FQNNGV. The CDR3 length is 15 residues. CDR3 sequence reads: CASCLDPTATYEQYY. The CDR3 DNA follows: TGTGCCAGCTGCTTAGACCCGACGGCAACCTACGAGCAGTACTAC.

This clone occurred once. V and J are TRBV7-2 and TRBJ2-7; weak D call: TRBD2 (6 bases). Germline lookup yields CDR1 SGHTA and CDR2 FQGNSA. CDR3 length equals 15 residues. Trimming took 5 bases from V and 1 from J, leaving 15 bases between them. The CDR3 DNA reads TGTGCCAGCAGCGGGGGGACTGCCCTATCCTACGAGCAGTACTTC. This encodes CASSGGTALSYEQYF. The whole variable domain, filled in from reference TRBV7-2 and TRBJ2-7, reads GAGVSQSPSNKVTEKGKDVELRCDPISGHTALYWYRQSLGQGLEFLIYFQGNSAPDKSGLPSDRFSAERTGGSVSTLTIQRTQQEDSAVYLCASSGGTALSYEQYFGPGTRLTVT.

The V gene is TRBV27, the J gene TRBJ1-4; D unclear. V lost 0 bases, J lost 8 bases, and 4 bases lay in between. Germline V gives CDR1 MNHEY, CDR2 SMNVEV (reference sequence). The CDR3 runs to 12 residues. Here the CDR3 reads CASSLSGEKLFF. The CDR3 DNA sequence: TGTGCCAGCAGTTTATCCGGGGAAAAACTGTTTTTT.